This T cell receptor (beta chain) was retrieved from a study of human T cells and chemical hapten exposure. Per the original methods: A per-sample median of approximately 87,000 TCRs was observed, with counts ranging from roughly 23,224 to 750,000. Using its own MiXCR run on the RACE reads, TCRdb lists one record per CDR3 protein. What appears here as the V and J calls and clone size reflects TCRdb's work, not the paper's. This sample has about 56,000 distinct CDR3 sequences; roughly a tenth occur once, and the top ten carry less than 15%. In its sample, this clonotype was seen many times. Time point reported: patch test 1, 2 weeks after DPC sensitization. Treatment: therapeutic diphenylcyclopropenone sensitization with weekly scalp DPC. Ahead of each patch test application, blood was drawn. V was clipped by 3 bases and J by 7 bases, with 13 bases between them. The CDR3 is made up of 13 amino acids. CDR1 is SGHTA, CDR2 FQGNSA, per germline.

The sample in question was whole blood, obtained in connection with sensitization to the hapten diphenylcyclopropenone (DPC). The TCR was taken from a woman aged 40 to 49 with alopecia areata. Some clones in this sample may be carry-over from other donors' samples. The V call is TRBV7-2, the J call TRBJ2-7; D unclear. CDR3 nucleotide sequence: TGTGCCAGCAGCTTGACCCTATATGGTGAGCAGTACTTC. It is translated as CASSLTLYGEQYF.